This TCR beta chain stems from a study of T-cell memory formation after mild COVID-19. TCRdb reprocessed the 5' RACE reads via MiXCR and lists one record per CDR3 protein. This sample has roughly 340,000 distinct CDR3 sequences, with roughly 20% found just once. J lost 1 base, V lost 6 bases, and 1 base had no gene match. There are 15 residues in the CDR3. The V gene is TRBV12-3 or TRBV12-4, the J gene TRBJ1-5; 12 nucleotides align to TRBD1. Material: PBMCs or a T cell subset sorted from them (not recorded which). The clonotype comes from a man younger than 35 who had mild COVID-19 (a few samples of this study predate the infection). Cell type and time point are not known. The CDR3 loop is CASRGTGGSNQPQHF. CDR3 nucleotide sequence: TGTGCCAGCAGAGGGACAGGGGGCAGCAATCAGCCCCAGCATTTT.